The clone carrying this TCR beta chain was detected a few times. Its antigen remains unknown. The data are from a study of cytomegalovirus exposure and HLA in healthy donors. This CDR3 is built from 14 residues. Germline V gene sequence: CDR1 SEHNR, CDR2 FQNEAQ (reference sequence). The V end lost 1 base, the J end lost 3 bases, and 6 bases lay between the germline ends. Findings and caveats of the study: Highly shared variants forming one cluster were likely a sequencing artifact.

The PCR contained 60 Vbeta and 13 Jbeta primers. Assay used: immunoSEQ multiplex PCR; TCRdb lists only in-frame clones, some missing. The sample consists of 100,000 to 120,000 clones, roughly 15% of them appearing once. The material sequenced was PBMCs. The V and J genes are TRBV7-9 and TRBJ1-4; D unresolved. This clonotype was sampled from a female donor in good health and CMV-seronegative. CDR3 loop: CASSLVASNEKLFF. The CDR3 DNA sequence: TGTGCCAGCAGCTTAGTCGCGTCTAATGAAAAACTGTTTTTT.